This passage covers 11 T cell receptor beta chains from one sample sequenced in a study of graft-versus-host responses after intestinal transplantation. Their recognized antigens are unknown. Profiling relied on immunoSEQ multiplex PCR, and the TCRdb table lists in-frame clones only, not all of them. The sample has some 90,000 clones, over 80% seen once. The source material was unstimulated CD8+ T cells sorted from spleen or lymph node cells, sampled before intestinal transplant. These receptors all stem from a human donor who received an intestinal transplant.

DNA of the CDR3: TGTGCCAGCAGCCATGGACTAGCGGTCGATGAGCAGTTCTTC. Translating gives CASSHGLAVDEQFF. The J gene is TRBJ2-1, the V gene TRBV9; 10 nucleotides line up with TRBD2. The CDR3 is 14 amino acids. CDR1 is SGDLS, CDR2 YYNGEE, per germline. V gave up 4 bases and J gave up 8 bases; unmatched junction bases: 6. The full variable domain, its missing parts supplied by reference TRBV9 and TRBJ2-1, is DSGVTQTPKHLITATGQRVTLRCSPRSGDLSVYWYQQSLDQGLQFLIQYYNGEERAKGNILERFSAQQFPDLHSELNLSSLELGDSALYFCASSHGLAVDEQFFGPGTRLTVL.

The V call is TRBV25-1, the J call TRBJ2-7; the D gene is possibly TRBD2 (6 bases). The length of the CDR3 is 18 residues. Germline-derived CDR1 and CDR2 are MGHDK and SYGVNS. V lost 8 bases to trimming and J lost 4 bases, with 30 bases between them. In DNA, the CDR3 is TGTGCCAGCTCCCCCACACGACTCTCCGGGACTCATAAGTACGAGCAGTACTTC. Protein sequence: CASSPTRLSGTHKYEQYF.

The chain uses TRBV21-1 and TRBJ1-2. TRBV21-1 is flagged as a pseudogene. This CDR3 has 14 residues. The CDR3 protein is CASSKVLKRDGYTF. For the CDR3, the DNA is TGTGCCAGCAGCAAAGTTCTCAAGCGGGATGGCTACACCTTC.

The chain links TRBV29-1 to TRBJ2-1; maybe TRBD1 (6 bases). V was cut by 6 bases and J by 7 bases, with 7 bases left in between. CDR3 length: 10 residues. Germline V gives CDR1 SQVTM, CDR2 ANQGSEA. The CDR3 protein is CSVTGNEQFF. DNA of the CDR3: TGCAGCGTAACAGGGAATGAGCAGTTCTTC.

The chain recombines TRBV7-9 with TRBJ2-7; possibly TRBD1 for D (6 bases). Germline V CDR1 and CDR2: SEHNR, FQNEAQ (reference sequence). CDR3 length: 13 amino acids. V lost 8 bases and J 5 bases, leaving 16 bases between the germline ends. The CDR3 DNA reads TGTGCCAGCGGGGAGACAGGATACCACGAGCAGTACTTC. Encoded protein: CASGETGYHEQYF.

The CDR3 region is CASSLVFYGGDAFF. Here the CDR3 DNA reads TGTGCCAGCAGCTTAGTATTCTATGGGGGGGATGCTTTCTTT. The chain combines TRBV11-2 with TRBJ1-1, with D possibly matching TRBD1 (5 bases). The germline gives CDR1 SGHAT, CDR2 FQNNGV. The ends were cut back, 1 base at V and 11 bases at J, with 17 bases in the middle. The CDR3 has 14 amino acids. The whole variable domain, filled in from reference TRBV11-2 and TRBJ1-1, reads EAGVAQSPRYKIIEKRQSVAFWCNPISGHATLYWYQQILGQGPKLLIQFQNNGVVDDSQLPKDRFSAERLKGVDSTLKIQPAKLEDSAVYLCASSLVFYGGDAFFGQGTRLTVV.

The CDR3 DNA reads TGCGCCAGCAGCCAAGATCGGGAGGCAGCCGTAAACACTGAAGCTTTCTTT. This translates into CASSQDREAAVNTEAFF. The chain couples TRBV4-3 to TRBJ1-1; D unclear. CDR3 length: 17 amino acids. The V gene lost 0 bases and the J gene lost 2 bases, with 16 bases spanning the gap. Germline-derived CDR1 and CDR2 are LGHNA and YSLEER.

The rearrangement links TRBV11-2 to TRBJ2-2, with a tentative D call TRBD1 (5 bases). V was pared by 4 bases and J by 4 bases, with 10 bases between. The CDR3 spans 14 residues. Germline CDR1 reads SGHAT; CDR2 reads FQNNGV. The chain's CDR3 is CASSWGAGTGELFF. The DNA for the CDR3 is TGTGCCAGCAGCTGGGGCGCCGGCACCGGGGAGCTGTTTTTT.

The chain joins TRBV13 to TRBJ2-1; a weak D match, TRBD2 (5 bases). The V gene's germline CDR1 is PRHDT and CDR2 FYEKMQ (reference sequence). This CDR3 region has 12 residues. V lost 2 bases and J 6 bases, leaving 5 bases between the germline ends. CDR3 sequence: CASSLSGNEQFF. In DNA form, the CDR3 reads TGTGCCAGCAGCTTAAGCGGCAATGAGCAGTTCTTC.

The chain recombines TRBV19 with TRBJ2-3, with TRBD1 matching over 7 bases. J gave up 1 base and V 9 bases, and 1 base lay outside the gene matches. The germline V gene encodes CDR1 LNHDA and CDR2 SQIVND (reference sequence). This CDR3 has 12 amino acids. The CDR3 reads CASTGGTDTQYF. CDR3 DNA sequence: TGTGCCAGCACAGGGGGCACAGATACGCAGTATTTT.

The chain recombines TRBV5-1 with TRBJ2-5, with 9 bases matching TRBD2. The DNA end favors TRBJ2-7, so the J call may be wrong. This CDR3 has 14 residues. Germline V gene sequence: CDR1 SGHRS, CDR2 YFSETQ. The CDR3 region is CASSLAGKGYEQYF. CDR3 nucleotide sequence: TGCGCCAGCAGTCTAGCGGGAAAAGGCTACGAGCAGTACTTC.